These T cell receptor beta chains were read from a single sample in a study of T cells in Graves' hyperthyroidism and ophthalmopathy. TCRdb itself ran the multiplex PCR reads through MiXCR, one entry per CDR3 protein. The sample lists 750,000 to 900,000 distinct CDR3 sequences, 38% occurring once. Specimen: blood. These receptors were collected from a man between 18 and 35 years old with Graves' hyperthyroidism. The CDR3 runs from the conserved cysteine through the conserved F or W. The D gene is left open where the match is weak. Some rows mark clone size as missing; the rest say once, few, many or name a class of expanded clone.

d_call j_call v_call clone_size cdr3_nt cdr3_aa
- TRBJ2-5 TRBV6-5 - TGTGCCAGCAGTTACTCTACAGGGAGGGCAGAGACCCAGTACTTC CASSYSTGRAETQYF
TRBD1 TRBJ1-1 TRBV7-2 - TGCGCCAGCAGCCCGATTCTGAGGGGGCTAGGTGAAGCTTTCTTT CASSPILRGLGEAFF
- TRBJ1-2 TRBV6-6 - TGTGCCAGCAGTGAAGGAGGGCGTCCGACCTATGGCTACACCTTC CASSEGGRPTYGYTF
- TRBJ1-5 TRBV5-5 once TGTGCCAGCAGCCAAGATCCTATTTGGAGCAATCAGCCCCAGCATTTT CASSQDPIWSNQPQHF
- TRBJ1-2 TRBV24-1 - TGTGCCACCAGTGATTCACAGGCAAGCTACACCTTC CATSDSQASYTF
- TRBJ1-3 TRBV19 few TGTGCCAGTAGTATAGAACCGGGGGCACCTGGAAACACCATATATTTT CASSIEPGAPGNTIYF
TRBD2 TRBJ2-7 TRBV20-1 many TGCAGTGCAATCGATCTAGCGGGAGGGCCACGGGAGCAGTACTTC CSAIDLAGGPREQYF
- TRBJ1-5 TRBV29-1 - TGCAGCGTTGAGGGGCAGCCCCAGCATTTT CSVEGQPQHF
- TRBJ2-6 TRBV4-1 few TGCGCCAGCAGCTTAGGGTGGAATGGGGCCAACGTCCTGACTTTC CASSLGWNGANVLTF
- TRBJ1-2 TRBV3-1 few TGTGCCAGCAGCCAAGATTGGACGGCATATGGCTACACCTTC CASSQDWTAYGYTF
- TRBJ1-5 TRBV7-3 - TGTGCCAGCAGCTTCTCAGTTCGTCTAGGGAGTCAGCCCCAGCATTTT CASSFSVRLGSQPQHF
- TRBJ1-1 TRBV6-5 few TGTGCCAGCAGTCACGGCCGACGACACCTAATGAACACTGAAGCTTTCTTT CASSHGRRHLMNTEAFF
- TRBJ2-5 TRBV19 - TGTGCCAGTAGTAGCTTAAATGGAGCGGATCAAGAGACCCAGTACTTC CASSSLNGADQETQYF
TRBD2 TRBJ2-5 TRBV12-3/TRBV12-4 - TGTGCCAGCAGTTTAGGCGGACTAGCTTCAGAGACCCAGTACTTC CASSLGGLASETQYF
TRBD2 TRBJ2-7 TRBV4-1 - TGCGCCAGCAGCCGGGGACTAGCGGGAGGTGCGGGGGAGCAGTACTTC CASSRGLAGGAGEQYF
- TRBJ2-5 TRBV10-3 many TGTGCCATCAGTGAGGGGGCCACCTCCCCCCAAGAGACCCAGTACTTC CAISEGATSPQETQYF
- TRBJ1-6 TRBV7-9 - TGCGCCAGCAGCCAAGATACGAGGGCCCTCCACTTT CASSQDTRALHF
TRBD1 TRBJ2-7 TRBV5-1 few TGCGCCAGCACGCTGGGACAGGGAAACGAGCAGTACTTC CASTLGQGNEQYF
TRBD1 TRBJ1-1 TRBV7-9 - TGTGCCAACAGCTTTCCACCGGGACAGGGAAGCACTGAAGCTTTCTTT CANSFPPGQGSTEAFF
- TRBJ1-6 TRBV6-5 few TGTGCCAGCAGTCCGGGACGGATTAATTCACCCCTCCACTTT CASSPGRINSPLHF
TRBD2 TRBJ2-5 TRBV2 - TGTGCCAGCAGTTGGACTAGCGGGGGGGCCGAGGAGACCCAGTACTTC CASSWTSGGAEETQYF
- TRBJ2-7 TRBV10-3 - TGTGCCAGCAGTTACGGCGGACTCTTAGACTACGAGCAGTACTTC CASSYGGLLDYEQYF
- TRBJ1-2 TRBV9 few TGTGCCAGCAGCGTAGAGGGAGGGTATAACTATGGCTACACCTTC CASSVEGGYNYGYTF
- TRBJ1-1 TRBV6-5 few TGTGCCAGCAGGCTGGGACAAGGGGACACTGAAGCTTTCTTT CASRLGQGDTEAFF
TRBD1 TRBJ1-2 TRBV7-2 many TGTGCCAGCAGCCGGGACAGCTACTATGGCTACACCTTC CASSRDSYYGYTF
TRBD2 TRBJ2-2 TRBV19 - TGTGCCAGTAAGGGTAGCGGGAGTTCGTACACCGGGGAGCTGTTTTTT CASKGSGSSYTGELFF
TRBD1 TRBJ1-6 TRBV13 - TGTGCCAGAAGCTTAGGGCAGGGGGGTTCACCCCTCCACTTT CARSLGQGGSPLHF
- TRBJ1-1 TRBV19 - TGTGCCAGCGTTGAATGGACAGAGACGAACACTGAAGCTTTCTTT CASVEWTETNTEAFF
- TRBJ2-2 TRBV15 few TGTGCCACCAGCAGCGTTGTATCGGGGAACACCGGGGAGCTGTTTTTT CATSSVVSGNTGELFF
TRBD1 TRBJ2-5 TRBV19 few TGTGCCAGTAGTATCTGGACAGGGTCACAAGAGACCCAGTACTTC CASSIWTGSQETQYF
TRBD1 TRBJ2-7 TRBV2 - TGTGCCAGCAGTGAACCTCCTTACAGGGGGCAATCCTACGAGCAGTACTTC CASSEPPYRGQSYEQYF
- TRBJ2-2 TRBV6-5 - TGTGCCAGCAGTTACCATGAGGGTCTCGGCGGGGAGCTGTTTTTT CASSYHEGLGGELFF
- TRBJ2-7 TRBV7-6 few TGTGCCAGCAGCTCGACAGGTTTTGCGTCCTACGAGCAGTACTTC CASSSTGFASYEQYF
- TRBJ2-1 TRBV7-9 - TGTGCCAGCAGCTACCCGAGCGGCAATGAGCAGTTCTTC CASSYPSGNEQFF
- TRBJ2-7 TRBV4-3 - TGCGCCAGCAGCCAAGACGGGCAGTCCGCCTACGAGCAGTACTTC CASSQDGQSAYEQYF
- TRBJ2-7 TRBV6-5 few TGTGCCAGCAGTGACCCCCCGCCCTACGAGCAGTACTTC CASSDPPPYEQYF
- TRBJ2-7 TRBV12-3/TRBV12-4 many TGTGCCAGCAGCTTAGGAGGGGTCGAGCAGTACTTC CASSLGGVEQYF
TRBD1 TRBJ1-6 TRBV9 few TGTGCCAGCAGCGCCGAGGGACAGCTCAGTAATTCACCCCTCCACTTT CASSAEGQLSNSPLHF
- TRBJ2-5 TRBV4-3 few TGCGCCAGCAGCCAAGATGGGGGGAAAGAGACCCAGTACTTC CASSQDGGKETQYF
- TRBJ2-7 TRBV7-6 few TGTGCCAGCAGCTTAGAGCAGGAGACCTACGAGCAGTACTTC CASSLEQETYEQYF